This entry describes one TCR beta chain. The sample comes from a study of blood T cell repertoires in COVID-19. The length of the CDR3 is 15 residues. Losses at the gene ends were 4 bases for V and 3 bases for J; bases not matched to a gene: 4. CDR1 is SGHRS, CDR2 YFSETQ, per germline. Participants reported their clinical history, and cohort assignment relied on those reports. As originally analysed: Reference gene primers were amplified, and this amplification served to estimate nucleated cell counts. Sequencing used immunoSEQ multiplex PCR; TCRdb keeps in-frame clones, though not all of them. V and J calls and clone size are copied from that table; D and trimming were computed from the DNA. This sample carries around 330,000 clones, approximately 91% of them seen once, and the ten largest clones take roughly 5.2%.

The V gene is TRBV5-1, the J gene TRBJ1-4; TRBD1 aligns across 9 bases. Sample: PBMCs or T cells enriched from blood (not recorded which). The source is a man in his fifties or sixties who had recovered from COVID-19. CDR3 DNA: TGCGCCAGCAGCCAATGGACAGGGGCTAATGAAAAACTGTTTTTT. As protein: CASSQWTGANEKLFF.